One TCR beta chain is described in this entry. Its antigen is not identified. The data stem from a study of PD-1 blockade in classical Hodgkin lymphoma. Study-level findings and limits: Newly diagnosed patients were said to have less baseline TCR diversity than healthy donors did. Causes of the repertoire differences remain undefined, possibly disease activity or prior therapy. Complete responders' baseline diversity resembled that of newly diagnosed patients.

Germline V gives CDR1 SEHNR, CDR2 FQNEAQ (reference sequence). The CDR3 extends over 17 amino acids. After removal of 4 bases from V and 0 bases from J, the junction contained 5 bases not matched to a gene. Every patient was affected by relapse after autologous stem cell transplantation, while exposure to brentuximab vedotin was not uniform. Complete response, partial response or progressive disease was each patient's best response. This table comes from immunoSEQ multiplex PCR, and its TCRdb copy is limited to in-frame clones, with some not included. The top ten clones hold roughly 9% of a sample with roughly 40,000 clones, around 87% of them seen once.

The V and J genes are TRBV7-9 and TRBJ2-5; 13 nucleotides align to TRBD2. This receptor was taken from a human donor with classical Hodgkin lymphoma. The material was peripheral blood mononuclear cells (PBMCs), obtained at baseline. CDR3 amino acids: CASSSIGTSGDQETQYF. CDR3 DNA: TGTGCCAGCAGCTCCATCGGGACTAGCGGGGACCAAGAGACCCAGTACTTC.